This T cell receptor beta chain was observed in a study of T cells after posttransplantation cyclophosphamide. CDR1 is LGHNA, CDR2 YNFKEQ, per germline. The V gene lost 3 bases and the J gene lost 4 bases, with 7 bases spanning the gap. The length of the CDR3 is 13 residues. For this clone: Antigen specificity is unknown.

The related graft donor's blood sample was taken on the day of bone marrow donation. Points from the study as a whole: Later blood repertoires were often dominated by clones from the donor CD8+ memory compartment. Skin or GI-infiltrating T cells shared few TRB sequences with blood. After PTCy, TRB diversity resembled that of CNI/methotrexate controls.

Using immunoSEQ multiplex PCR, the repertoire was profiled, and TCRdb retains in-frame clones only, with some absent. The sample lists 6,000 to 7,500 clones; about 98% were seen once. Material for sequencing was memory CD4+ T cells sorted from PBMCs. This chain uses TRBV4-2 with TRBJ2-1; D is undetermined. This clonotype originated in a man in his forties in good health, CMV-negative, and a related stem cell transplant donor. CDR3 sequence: CASSQRGYNEQFF. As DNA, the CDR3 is TGTGCCAGCAGCCAGAGAGGATACAATGAGCAGTTCTTC.